This entry lists 13 T cell receptor beta chains sequenced from one sample in a study of blood T cell repertoires in COVID-19. The assay was immunoSEQ multiplex PCR, and TCRdb's table has in-frame clones only and misses some. The sample consists of about 120,000 clones, 70% to 85% of them appearing once. The source material was peripheral blood. Receptors originate from a man aged 70 or older with active or convalescent COVID-19.

With respect to this clone: The same CDR3 can be traced to other DNA sequences in this sample. The chain recombines TRBV9 with TRBJ2-7; D is unclear. Germline V gene lookup returns CDR1 SGDLS and CDR2 YYNGEE. There are 14 residues in the CDR3. V was trimmed by 0 bases and J by 1 base, leaving 8 bases between them. The CDR3 reads CASSVDGGSYEQYF. The CDR3 DNA reads as TGTGCCAGCAGCGTAGACGGCGGTTCCTACGAGCAGTACTTC.

The chain is built from TRBV7-6 and TRBJ1-4; tentatively, D is TRBD1 (5 bases). CDR1 SGHVS and CDR2 FNYEAQ come from the germline V gene. The CDR3 covers 16 residues. The V end was cut by 0 bases, the J end by 4 bases, with 12 bases between. CDR3 loop: CASSLATDSFNEKLFF. In nucleotides, the CDR3 is TGTGCCAGCAGCTTAGCTACAGACAGCTTTAATGAAAAACTGTTTTTT.

There are a few counts of this clone. The chain recombines TRBV11-2 with TRBJ1-6; D not resolved. This CDR3 contains 15 residues. V lost 0 bases and J lost 7, with 10 bases in between. Germline assignment: CDR1 SGHAT and CDR2 FQNNGV. The CDR3 loop is CASSLEPGTNSPLHF. In DNA, the CDR3 is TGTGCCAGCAGCTTAGAACCAGGAACGAATTCACCCCTCCACTTT.

The genes are TRBV24-1 and TRBJ1-1; 7 nucleotides agree with TRBD1. Trimming removed 7 bases from V and 0 bases from J; junction bases left unmatched: 4. CDR1 and CDR2 (germline): KGHDR, SFDVKD. The CDR3 covers 14 residues. The CDR3 reads CATRETGLNTEAFF. CDR3 bases: TGTGCCACCAGGGAGACAGGGTTGAACACTGAAGCTTTCTTT.

The J gene is TRBJ1-3, the V gene TRBV11-2; tentatively, D is TRBD1 (6 bases). Germline V gives CDR1 SGHAT, CDR2 FQNNGV. CDR3 size: 16 residues. Between the trimmed V and J ends, which lost 5 bases and 0 bases, there was a span of 14 bases. CDR3 in DNA: TGTGCCAGCAGCCGAATTACAGGGACCTCTGGAAACACCATATATTTT. Translation gives CASSRITGTSGNTIYF. The entire variable domain, with the rest obtained from reference TRBV11-2 and TRBJ1-3, is as follows: EAGVAQSPRYKIIEKRQSVAFWCNPISGHATLYWYQQILGQGPKLLIQFQNNGVVDDSQLPKDRFSAERLKGVDSTLKIQPAKLEDSAVYLCASSRITGTSGNTIYFGEGSWLTVV.

The J gene is TRBJ1-6, the V gene TRBV21-1; the listed D gene, TRBD1, was not tested against the DNA. TRBV21-1 is a recognized pseudogene. This CDR3 contains 15 residues. DNA of the CDR3: TGTGCCAGCACCGAAGAGGGGGAGAATAATTCACCCCTCCACTTT. Its translation: CASTEEGENNSPLHF.

The V call is TRBV24-1, the J call TRBJ2-5; D is possibly TRBD2 (5 bases). The CDR3 length is 14 residues. CDR1 is KGHDR and CDR2 is SFDVKD in the germline V gene. Trimming pared 2 bases from V and 5 bases from J, leaving 11 bases between. The CDR3 here is CATSDSGREETQYF. CDR3 coding DNA: TGTGCCACCAGTGATTCTGGTAGGGAGGAGACCCAGTACTTC.

The chain recombines TRBV5-4 with TRBJ2-3, with D perhaps matching TRBD2 (7 bases). Germline CDR1 SGHNT, CDR2 YYREEE (reference sequence). V lost 4 bases to trimming and J lost 1 base, with 10 bases between them. The CDR3 has 14 amino acids. The CDR3 here is CASSPGGRTDTQYF. The CDR3, as DNA: TGTGCCAGCAGCCCCGGGGGGCGCACAGATACGCAGTATTTT. Full variable domain (rest looked up from reference TRBV5-4 and TRBJ2-3): ETGVTQSPTHLIKTRGQQVTLRCSSQSGHNTVSWYQQALGQGPQFIFQYYREEENGRGNFPPRFSGLQFPNYSSELNVNALELDDSALYLCASSPGGRTDTQYFGPGTRLTVL.

This chain uses TRBV5-1 with TRBJ1-6; 9 bases map to TRBD1. The CDR3 runs 14 residues. CDR1 is SGHRS, CDR2 YFSETQ, per germline. V shed 5 bases, J shed 10 bases, and the junction held 7 bases outside the gene matches. CDR3 residues: CASSRDRDGSPLHF. DNA for the CDR3: TGCGCCAGCAGTCGGGACAGGGACGGGTCACCCCTCCACTTT.

This clone showed up just a few times. V is TRBV12-3 or TRBV12-4 and J is TRBJ1-5; 7 nucleotides agree with TRBD1. The CDR3 has 13 residues. Trimming took 5 bases from V and 6 from J; bases not matched to a gene: 4. CDR3 amino acids: CASSPQGGQPQHF. CDR3 sequence (DNA): TGTGCCAGCAGTCCCCAGGGGGGTCAGCCCCAGCATTTT.

This chain connects TRBV5-6 to TRBJ2-7, with TRBD2 identical over 14 bases. The V gene's germline CDR1 is SGHDT and CDR2 YYEEEE. V lost 2 bases, J lost 8 bases, and 3 bases stayed unmatched. The CDR3 is made up of 14 amino acids. The CDR3, as DNA: TGTGCCAGCAGCTTAGGGACTAGCGGGAGTCAGCAGTACTTC. It codes for CASSLGTSGSQQYF.

This clone was counted once. The chain has TRBV6-5 and TRBJ1-1; D possibly corresponds to TRBD1 (5 bases). Germline CDR1 reads MNHEY; CDR2 reads SVGAGI. Deletions cut 7 bases from V and 4 bases from J, with 13 bases between. The CDR3 contains 13 residues. In DNA, the CDR3 is TGTGCCAGCACCAACTCGGGGGGCACTGAAGCTTTCTTT. Amino acids: CASTNSGGTEAFF.

V is TRBV12-3 or TRBV12-4 and J is TRBJ2-5, with unresolved D. V lost 0 bases, J lost 7 bases, and 9 bases lay in between. CDR3 length: 13 amino acids. CDR3 sequence reads: CASSLASSLTQYF. CDR3 DNA sequence: TGTGCCAGCAGTTTAGCAAGCTCCCTGACCCAGTACTTC.